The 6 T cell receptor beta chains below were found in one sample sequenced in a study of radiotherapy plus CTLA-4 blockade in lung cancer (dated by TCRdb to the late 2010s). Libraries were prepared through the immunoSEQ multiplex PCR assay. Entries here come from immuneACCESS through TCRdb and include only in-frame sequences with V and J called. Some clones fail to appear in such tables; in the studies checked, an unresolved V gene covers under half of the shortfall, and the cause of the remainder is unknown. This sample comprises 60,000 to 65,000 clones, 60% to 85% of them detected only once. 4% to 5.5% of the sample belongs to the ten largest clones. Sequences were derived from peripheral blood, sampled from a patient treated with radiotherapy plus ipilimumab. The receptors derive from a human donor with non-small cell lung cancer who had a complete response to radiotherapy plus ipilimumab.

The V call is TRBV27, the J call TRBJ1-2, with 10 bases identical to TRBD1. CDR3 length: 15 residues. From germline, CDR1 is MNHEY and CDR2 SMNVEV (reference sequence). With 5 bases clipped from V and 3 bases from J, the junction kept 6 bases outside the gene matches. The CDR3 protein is CASSLSGTGDYGYTF. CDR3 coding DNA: TGTGCCAGCAGTCTCTCCGGGACAGGGGACTATGGCTACACCTTC.

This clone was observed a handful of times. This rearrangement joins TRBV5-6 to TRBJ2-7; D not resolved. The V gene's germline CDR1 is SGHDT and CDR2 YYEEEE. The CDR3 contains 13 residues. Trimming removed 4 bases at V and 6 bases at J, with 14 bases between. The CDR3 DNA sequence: TGTGCCAGCAGCCGAGTAGTACGGTTCGAGCAGTACGTC. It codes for CASSRVVRFEQYV.

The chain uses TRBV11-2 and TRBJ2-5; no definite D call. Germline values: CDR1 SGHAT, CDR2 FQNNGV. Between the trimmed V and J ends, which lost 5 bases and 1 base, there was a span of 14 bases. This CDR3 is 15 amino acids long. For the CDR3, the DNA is TGTGCCAGCAGCCCACGGACCGGGCGCCAAGAGACCCAGTACTTC. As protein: CASSPRTGRQETQYF.

The CDR3, as DNA: TGCGCCAGCAGCCAAGATCTTGCGGGACAGGGGGTAACTAATGAAAAACTGTTTTTT. Residues: CASSQDLAGQGVTNEKLFF. The chain uses TRBV4-3 and TRBJ1-4; 11 bases map to TRBD1. Trimming cost V 0 bases and J 1 base; bases outside gene matches: 7. CDR3 length: 19 residues. Germline V lookup: CDR1 LGHNA, CDR2 YSLEER.

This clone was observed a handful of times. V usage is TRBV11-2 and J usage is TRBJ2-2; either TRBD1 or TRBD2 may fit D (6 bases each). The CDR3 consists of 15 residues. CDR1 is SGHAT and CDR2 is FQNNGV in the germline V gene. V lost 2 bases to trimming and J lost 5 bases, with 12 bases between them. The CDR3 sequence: CASSLRGAETGELFF. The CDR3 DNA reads TGTGCCAGCAGCTTAAGGGGGGCGGAAACCGGGGAGCTGTTTTTT.

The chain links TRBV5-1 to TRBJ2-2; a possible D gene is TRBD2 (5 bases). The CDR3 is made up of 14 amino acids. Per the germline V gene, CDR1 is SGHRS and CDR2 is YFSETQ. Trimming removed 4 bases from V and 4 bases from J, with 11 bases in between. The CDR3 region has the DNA TGCGCCAGCAGCCCTTTAGGAGGCACCGGGGAGCTGTTTTTT. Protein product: CASSPLGGTGELFF.